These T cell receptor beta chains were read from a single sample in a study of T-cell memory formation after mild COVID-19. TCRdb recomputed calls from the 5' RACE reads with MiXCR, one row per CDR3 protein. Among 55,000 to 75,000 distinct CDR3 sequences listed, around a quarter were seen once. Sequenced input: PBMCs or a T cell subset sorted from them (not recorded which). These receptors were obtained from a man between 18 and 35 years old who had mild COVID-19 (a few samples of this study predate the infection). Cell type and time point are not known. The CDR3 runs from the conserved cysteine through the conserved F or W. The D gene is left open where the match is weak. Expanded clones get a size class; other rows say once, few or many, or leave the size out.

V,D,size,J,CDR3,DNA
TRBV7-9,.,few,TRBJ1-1,CASSLILTEAFF,TGTGCCAGCAGCTTAATTCTCACTGAAGCTTTCTTT
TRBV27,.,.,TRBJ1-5,CASSLGVPEPQHF,TGTGCCAGCAGTTTAGGTGTTCCAGAGCCCCAGCATTTT
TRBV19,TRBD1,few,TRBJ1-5,CASSIETGGQPQHF,TGTGCCAGTAGTATAGAGACAGGGGGGCAGCCCCAGCATTTT
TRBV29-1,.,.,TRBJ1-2,CSSEGSDGYTF,TGCAGCTCCGAGGGGAGCGACGGCTACACCTTC
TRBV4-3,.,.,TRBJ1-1,CASSQDGDVGRNTEAFF,TGCGCCAGCAGCCAAGATGGAGACGTGGGCAGGAACACTGAAGCTTTCTTT
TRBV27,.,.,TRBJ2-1,CASSASSYNEQFF,TGTGCCAGCAGTGCATCCTCCTACAATGAGCAGTTCTTC
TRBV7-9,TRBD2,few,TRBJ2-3,CASSLIGRADTQYF,TGTGCCAGCAGCTTAATCGGGAGGGCGGATACGCAGTATTTT
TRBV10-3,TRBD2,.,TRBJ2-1,CAISDPGLAGIRNEQFF,TGTGCCATCAGTGATCCCGGGCTAGCGGGCATTCGCAATGAGCAGTTCTTC
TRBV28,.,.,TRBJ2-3,CASSWGRGTDTQYF,TGTGCCAGCAGCTGGGGGCGAGGCACAGATACGCAGTATTTT
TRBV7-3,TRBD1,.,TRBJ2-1,CASPGTGGYNEQFF,TGTGCCAGTCCCGGGACAGGGGGCTACAATGAGCAGTTCTTC
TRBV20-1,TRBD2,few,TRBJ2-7,CSARGLAGTLEQYF,TGCAGTGCTAGAGGTCTAGCGGGGACCCTCGAGCAGTACTTC
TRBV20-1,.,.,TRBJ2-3,CSASGGGYPRTDTQYF,TGCAGTGCCTCTGGCGGGGGCTACCCACGCACAGATACGCAGTATTTT
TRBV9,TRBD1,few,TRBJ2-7,CASSAYGTGEQYF,TGTGCCAGCAGCGCATACGGGACAGGGGAGCAGTACTTC
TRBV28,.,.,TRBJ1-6,CASSLHREYSPLHF,TGTGCCAGCAGTTTACACAGGGAGTACTCACCCCTCCACTTT
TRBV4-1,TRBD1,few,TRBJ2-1,CASSQDQDRGHFNEQFF,TGCGCCAGCAGCCAAGATCAGGACAGGGGGCACTTCAATGAGCAGTTCTTC
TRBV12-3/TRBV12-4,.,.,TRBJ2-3,CASSETGPSTDTQYF,TGTGCCAGCAGTGAGACAGGCCCTAGCACAGATACGCAGTATTTT
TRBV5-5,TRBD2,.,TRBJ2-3,CASSLYSTSGGEQWEDTDTQYF,TGTGCCAGCAGCTTGTATTCGACTAGCGGGGGTGAACAGTGGGAGGACACAGATACGCAGTATTTT
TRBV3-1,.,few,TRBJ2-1,CASSQEGGPHEQFF,TGTGCCAGCAGCCAAGAAGGGGGGCCCCATGAGCAGTTCTTC
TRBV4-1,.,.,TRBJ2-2,CASTATGAPTGELFF,TGCGCCAGCACAGCAACCGGGGCCCCGACCGGGGAGCTGTTTTTT
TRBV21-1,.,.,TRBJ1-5,CASSNKDRDNQPQHF,TGTGCCAGCAGCAACAAGGACAGGGACAATCAGCCCCAGCATTTT
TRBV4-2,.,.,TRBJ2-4,CASSQDRGTAKNIQYF,TGTGCCAGCAGCCAAGATCGGGGAACAGCCAAAAACATTCAGTACTTC
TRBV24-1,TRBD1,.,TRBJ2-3,CANRGDRSTDTQYF,TGTGCCAACAGGGGGGACAGAAGCACAGATACGCAGTATTTT
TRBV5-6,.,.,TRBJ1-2,CASRSGAHYGYTF,TGTGCCAGCAGATCAGGAGCACACTATGGCTACACCTTC
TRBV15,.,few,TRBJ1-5,CATSRDGDVRDQPQHF,TGTGCCACCAGCAGAGATGGGGACGTGAGGGATCAGCCCCAGCATTTT
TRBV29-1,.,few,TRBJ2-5,CSSTGRGESTQYF,TGCAGCAGTACGGGGAGAGGGGAGTCGACCCAGTACTTC
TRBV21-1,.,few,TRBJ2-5,CASSTTVGQETQYF,TGTGCCAGCAGCACGACAGTTGGACAAGAGACCCAGTACTTC
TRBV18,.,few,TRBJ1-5,CASSPVGREQPQHF,TGTGCCAGCTCACCAGTCGGGAGGGAACAGCCCCAGCATTTT
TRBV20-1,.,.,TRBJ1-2,CSAGRLRPYGYTF,TGCAGTGCTGGGAGACTAAGGCCTTATGGCTACACCTTC
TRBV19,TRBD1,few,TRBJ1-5,CASRPGTGAPEPQHF,TGTGCCAGTAGACCCGGGACAGGCGCTCCAGAGCCCCAGCATTTT
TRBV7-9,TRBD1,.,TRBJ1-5,CASSSTGANQPQHF,TGTGCCAGCAGCTCGACAGGGGCCAATCAGCCCCAGCATTTT
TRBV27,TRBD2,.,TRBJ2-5,CASSLAGGGETQYF,TGTGCCAGCAGTTTAGCGGGGGGAGGGGAGACCCAGTACTTC
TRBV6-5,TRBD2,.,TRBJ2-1,CASSYRGENEQFF,TGTGCCAGCAGTTACCGGGGGGAGAATGAGCAGTTCTTC
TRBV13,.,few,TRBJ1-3,CASSGGHSGNTIYF,TGTGCCAGCTCGGGGGGACACTCTGGAAACACCATATATTTT
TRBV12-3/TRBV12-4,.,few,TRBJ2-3,CASSALGSTDTQYF,TGTGCCAGCAGTGCCCTCGGGAGCACAGATACGCAGTATTTT
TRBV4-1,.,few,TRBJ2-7,CASSQGTAGGGEQYF,TGCGCCAGCAGCCAAGGGACAGCTGGGGGTGGCGAGCAGTACTTC
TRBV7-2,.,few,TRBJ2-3,CASSLEPPPDTQYF,TGTGCCAGCAGCTTAGAACCGCCACCCGATACGCAGTATTTT
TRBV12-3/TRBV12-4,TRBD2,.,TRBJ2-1,CASSLVAGGSHEQFF,TGTGCCAGCAGTTTAGTAGCGGGGGGTTCGCATGAGCAGTTCTTC
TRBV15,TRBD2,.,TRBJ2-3,CATSRLGTSVGRTQYF,TGTGCCACCAGCAGACTTGGGACTAGCGTCGGGAGGACGCAGTATTTT
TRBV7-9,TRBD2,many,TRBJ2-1,CASSSLAGGPGEQFF,TGTGCCAGCAGCTCCCTTGCGGGGGGGCCAGGTGAGCAGTTCTTC
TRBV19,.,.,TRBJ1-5,CASRYEGGSQPQHF,TGTGCCAGTAGATATGAGGGAGGGAGTCAGCCCCAGCATTTT
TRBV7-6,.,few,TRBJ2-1,CASSLKGSSYNEQFF,TGTGCCAGCAGCTTAAAGGGGTCCTCCTACAATGAGCAGTTCTTC
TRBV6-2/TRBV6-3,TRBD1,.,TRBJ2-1,CASSYSRDRGYNEQFF,TGTGCCAGCAGTTACTCCCGGGACAGGGGCTACAATGAGCAGTTCTTC
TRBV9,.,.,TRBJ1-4,CASSVGGVQEKLFF,TGTGCCAGCAGCGTAGGAGGGGTACAAGAAAAACTGTTTTTT
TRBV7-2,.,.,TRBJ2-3,CASSEGGADTQYF,TGTGCCAGCAGCGAAGGAGGTGCAGATACGCAGTATTTT
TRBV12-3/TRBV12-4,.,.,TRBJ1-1,CASSPHRAAEAFF,TGTGCCAGCAGTCCCCACCGGGCGGCGGAAGCTTTCTTT
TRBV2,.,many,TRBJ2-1,CASSVGGPYNEQFF,TGTGCCAGCAGTGTGGGAGGCCCCTACAATGAGCAGTTCTTC
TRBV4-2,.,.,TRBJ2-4,CASSPNAGAQGNIQYF,TGTGCCAGCAGCCCCAATGCGGGGGCACAGGGAAACATTCAGTACTTC
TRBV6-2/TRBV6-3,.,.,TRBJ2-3,CASSQVVTDTQYF,TGTGCCAGCAGTCAGGTAGTCACAGATACGCAGTATTTT
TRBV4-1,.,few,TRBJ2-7,CASRQGLEQYF,TGCGCCAGCAGACAGGGCCTCGAGCAGTACTTC
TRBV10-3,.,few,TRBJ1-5,CAISELTGSNQPQHF,TGTGCCATCAGTGAGTTGACAGGTAGCAATCAGCCCCAGCATTTT
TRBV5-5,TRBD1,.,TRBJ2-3,CASSWPGTGGTDTQYF,TGTGCCAGCAGCTGGCCCGGGACAGGGGGCACAGATACGCAGTATTTT
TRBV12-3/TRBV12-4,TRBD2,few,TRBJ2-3,CASSWGAGGWTQYF,TGTGCCAGCAGTTGGGGAGCGGGGGGCTGGACGCAGTATTTT
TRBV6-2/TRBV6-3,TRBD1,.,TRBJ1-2,CASSFGVGQTHGYTF,TGTGCCAGCAGTTTCGGCGTGGGACAGACCCATGGCTACACCTTC